This T cell receptor beta chain originates from a study of T cells in localized non-small cell lung cancer. Whole-study findings and limits: For the top 100 tumor clones, a median about 60 also appeared in adjacent lung. Longer overall survival was linked to higher blood T cell density. It remains possible that heterogeneity exists, since only one tumor region was sequenced. T cell clonality was highest in uninvolved adjacent lung, above tumor.

On this clone itself: Antigen unknown.

TCRdb's copy holds only in-frame clones and misses some; the assay was immunoSEQ multiplex PCR. The sample carries 30,000 to 45,000 clones, about 90% recorded once. Sequencing used peripheral blood, obtained before any cancer treatment. The sequence came from a woman aged 40 to 75 with stage I lung adenocarcinoma.

CDR3 region: CASSLGLTGSGYTF. In DNA form, the CDR3 reads TGTGCCAGCAGCTTAGGGCTCACAGGGAGTGGCTACACCTTC. The chain has TRBV7-3 and TRBJ1-2; a possible D gene is TRBD1 (6 bases). V lost 2 bases and J lost 7, with 14 bases in between. The CDR3 consists of 14 residues. Per the germline V gene, CDR1 is SGHTA and CDR2 is FQGTGA.